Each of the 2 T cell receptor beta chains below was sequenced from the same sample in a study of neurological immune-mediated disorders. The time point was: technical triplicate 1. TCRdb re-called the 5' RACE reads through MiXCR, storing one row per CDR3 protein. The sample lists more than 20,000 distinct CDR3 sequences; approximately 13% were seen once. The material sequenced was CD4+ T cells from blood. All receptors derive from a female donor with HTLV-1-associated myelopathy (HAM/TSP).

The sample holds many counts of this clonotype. CDR3 sequence: CASSLVGGQPQHF. CDR3 in DNA: TGTGCCAGCAGCTTAGTGGGCGGTCAGCCCCAGCATTTT. The genes are TRBV7-8 and TRBJ1-5, with unresolved D. V was clipped by 1 base and J by 6 bases, with 7 bases between them. Germline values: CDR1 SGHVS, CDR2 FQNEAQ. This CDR3 spans 13 amino acids.

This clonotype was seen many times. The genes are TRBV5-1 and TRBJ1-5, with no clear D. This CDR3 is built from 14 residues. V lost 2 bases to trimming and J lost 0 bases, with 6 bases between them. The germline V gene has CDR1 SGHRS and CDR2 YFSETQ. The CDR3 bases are TGCGCCAGCAGCTTAGACGGTAGCAATCAGCCCCAGCATTTT. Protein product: CASSLDGSNQPQHF.